A selection of T cell receptor beta chains follows, all from one sample in a study of T cell responses to AZD1222 COVID-19 vaccine. Libraries were prepared by immunoSEQ multiplex PCR; TCRdb keeps only in-frame clonotypes and omits some of them. This table has 150,000 to 200,000 clones, just over 90% appearing once. The sample here was peripheral blood, taken on day 0 of AZD1222 vaccination. These receptors were taken from an adult in good health. CDR3s include the opening cysteine and the closing phenylalanine or tryptophan. A D gene is named only where the DNA matches it firmly. A row's size may be missing; if present it is once, few, many or a size class.

v_gene,abundance,d_gene,j_gene,CDR3nt,CDR3aa
TRBV5-1,few,-,TRBJ1-1,TGCGCCAGCAGCTTGATCAAGGGGAACACTGAAGCTTTCTTT,CASSLIKGNTEAFF
TRBV24-1,-,-,TRBJ2-1,TGTGCCACCAGCGAAAGCAACAATGAGCAGTTCTTC,CATSESNNEQFF
TRBV4-1,-,-,TRBJ2-1,TGCGCCAGCAGCCAAGATTTACCTAGCATTAATGAGCAGTTCTTC,CASSQDLPSINEQFF
TRBV20-1,-,-,TRBJ1-1,TGCAGTGGAATAGGTGGCACTGAAGCTTTCTTT,CSGIGGTEAFF
TRBV7-2,-,TRBD2,TRBJ2-5,TGTGCCAGCAGCTTAGGACTAGCGGGAGGCCCGTGGGAGACCCAGTACTTC,CASSLGLAGGPWETQYF
TRBV27,once,-,TRBJ2-7,TGTGCCAGCACTGGGTTCGGTGGATACGAGCAGTACTTC,CASTGFGGYEQYF
TRBV15,once,TRBD2,TRBJ2-3,TGTGCCACCAGCAAGGCAGGGACTAGCGGGAGCTGGGGCACAGATACGCAGTATTTT,CATSKAGTSGSWGTDTQYF
TRBV6-1,-,TRBD1,TRBJ1-1,TGTGCCAGCAGTGGAGCCGGGACAGGGAGGAGCACTGAAGCTTTCTTT,CASSGAGTGRSTEAFF
TRBV19,-,TRBD1,TRBJ2-7,TGTGCCAGTAGTCGATTGGGGACAGGGAGTAGCTCCTACGAGCAGTACTTC,CASSRLGTGSSSYEQYF
TRBV2,-,-,TRBJ1-1,TGTGCCAGCAGTGAAGCTCCCGGCACTGAAGCTTTCTTT,CASSEAPGTEAFF
TRBV29-1,-,-,TRBJ2-7,TGCAGCGTTGAAGATCTTCGTGGGGGGCGGTACGAGCAGTACTTC,CSVEDLRGGRYEQYF
TRBV6-6,-,-,TRBJ2-7,TGTGCCAGCTCCGGGGACTACGAGCAGTACTTC,CASSGDYEQYF
TRBV5-4,-,TRBD2,TRBJ2-3,TGTGCCAGCAGCTTCCGGATAGCGGGATTGGCAGATACGCAGTATTTT,CASSFRIAGLADTQYF
TRBV27,-,TRBD1,TRBJ1-1,TGTGCCAGCAGCTGGGCAGGGGGTTTAAACACTGAAGCTTTCTTT,CASSWAGGLNTEAFF
TRBV2,few,-,TRBJ2-2,TGTGCCAGCAGTGAAGCCATTTATGTCGGGGAGCTGTTTTTT,CASSEAIYVGELFF
TRBV18,-,TRBD1,TRBJ1-2,TGTGCCAGCTCGGTCGGGACAGGGGGCGACTATGGCTACACCTTC,CASSVGTGGDYGYTF
TRBV30,once,TRBD1,TRBJ1-2,TGTGCCTGGAGTGGGGACAGAACGTACGGCGGCTACACCTTC,CAWSGDRTYGGYTF
TRBV21-1,-,-,TRBJ1-2,TGTGCCAGCAGCCTTTACTATGGCTACACCTTC,CASSLYYGYTF
TRBV19,-,TRBD1,TRBJ2-7,TGTGCCAGTAGTATGGGACAGGGGGCCCTCTTTGAGCAGTACTTC,CASSMGQGALFEQYF
TRBV19,-,-,TRBJ1-3,TGTGCCAGCGCGGGGGGCTCTGGAAACACCATATATTTT,CASAGGSGNTIYF
TRBV4-1,-,TRBD1,TRBJ1-2,TGCGCCAGCAGCCAAACAGGGGAGGTTAGCTATGGCTACACCTTC,CASSQTGEVSYGYTF
TRBV2,-,TRBD1,TRBJ1-2,TGTGCCAGCAGTTACGACAGGGCGACATATGGCTACACCTTC,CASSYDRATYGYTF
TRBV6-2/TRBV6-3,once,-,TRBJ1-5,TGTGCCAGCAGTCCCACGGTGAGCAATCAGCCCCAGCATTTT,CASSPTVSNQPQHF
TRBV18,-,TRBD1,TRBJ1-6,TGTGCCAGCTCACCAACAGGGGGCAACAATTCACCCCTCCACTTT,CASSPTGGNNSPLHF
TRBV7-9,once,TRBD2,TRBJ2-1,TGTGCCAGCAGCCCAGAGAGGCCTAGCGGGAGGGCCCACAATGAGCAGTTCTTC,CASSPERPSGRAHNEQFF
TRBV7-9,few,-,TRBJ2-7,TGTGCCAGCAGAGAGGGGTCTGCGTACGAGCAGTACTTC,CASREGSAYEQYF
TRBV4-1,-,-,TRBJ2-7,TGCGCCAGCAGCCAAGGGACAGCCAGCTCCTACGAGCAGTACTTC,CASSQGTASSYEQYF
TRBV7-8,-,TRBD1,TRBJ1-2,TGTGCCAGCAGCTCCCCGGGACAGGGAGGTGGCTACACCTTC,CASSSPGQGGGYTF
TRBV2,-,TRBD1,TRBJ1-3,TGTGCCAGCAGGGACAGGGGAGATGGAAACACCATATATTTT,CASRDRGDGNTIYF
TRBV19,few,-,TRBJ1-5,TGTGCCAGTAGTTTTGAGTCGGGGGCGAGGAGCAATCAGCCCCAGCATTTT,CASSFESGARSNQPQHF
TRBV28,-,TRBD1,TRBJ1-5,TGTGCCAGCAGTGCCTACCCGACCGGGACAGGGGGCGGTCAGCCCCAGCATTTT,CASSAYPTGTGGGQPQHF
TRBV7-2,-,-,TRBJ2-7,TGTGCCAGCAGTCTCCAGGGAAACGAGCAGTACTTC,CASSLQGNEQYF
TRBV30,once,-,TRBJ2-7,TGTGCCTGGAGTCCTCGGCGGTCACAGAACAGCTACTATAAGCAGTACTTC,CAWSPRRSQNSYYKQYF